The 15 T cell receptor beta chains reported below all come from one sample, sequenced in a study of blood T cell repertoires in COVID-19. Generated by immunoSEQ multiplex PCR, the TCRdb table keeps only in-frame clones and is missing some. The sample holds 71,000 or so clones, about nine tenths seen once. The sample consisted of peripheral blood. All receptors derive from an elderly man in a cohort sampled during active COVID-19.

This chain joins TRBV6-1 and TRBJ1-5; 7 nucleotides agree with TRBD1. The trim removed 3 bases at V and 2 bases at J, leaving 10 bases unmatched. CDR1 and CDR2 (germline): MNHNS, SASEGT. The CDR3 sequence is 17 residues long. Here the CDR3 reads CASSDRGRGGGNQPQHF. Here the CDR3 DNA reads TGTGCCAGCAGTGATAGGGGGCGCGGAGGGGGCAATCAGCCCCAGCATTTT.

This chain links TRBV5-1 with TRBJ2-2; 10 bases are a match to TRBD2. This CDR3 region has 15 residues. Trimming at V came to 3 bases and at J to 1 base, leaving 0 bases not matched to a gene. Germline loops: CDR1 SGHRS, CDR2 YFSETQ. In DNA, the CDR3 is TGCGCCAGCAGCTCTAGCGGGGGGAACACCGGGGAGCTGTTTTTT. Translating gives CASSSSGGNTGELFF.

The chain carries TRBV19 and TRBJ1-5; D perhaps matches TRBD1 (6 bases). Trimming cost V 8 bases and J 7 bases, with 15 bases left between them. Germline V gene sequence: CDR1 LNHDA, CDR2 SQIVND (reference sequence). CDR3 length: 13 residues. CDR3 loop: CASSGTFEQPQHF. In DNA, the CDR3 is TGTGCCAGTTCCGGGACATTTGAACAGCCCCAGCATTTT.

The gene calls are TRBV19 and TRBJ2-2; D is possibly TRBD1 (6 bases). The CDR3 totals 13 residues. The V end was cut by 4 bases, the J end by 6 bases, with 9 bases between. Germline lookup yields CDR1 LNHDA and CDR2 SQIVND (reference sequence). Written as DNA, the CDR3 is TGTGCCAGTAGTACGCCAGGGGCCGGGGAGCTGTTTTTT. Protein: CASSTPGAGELFF.

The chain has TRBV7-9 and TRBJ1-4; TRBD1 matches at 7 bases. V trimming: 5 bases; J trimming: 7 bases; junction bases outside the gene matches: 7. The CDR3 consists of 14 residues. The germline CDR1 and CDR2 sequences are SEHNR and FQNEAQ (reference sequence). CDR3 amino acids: CASSKDRAAEKLFF. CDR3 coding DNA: TGTGCCAGCAGCAAAGACAGGGCGGCTGAAAAACTGTTTTTT.

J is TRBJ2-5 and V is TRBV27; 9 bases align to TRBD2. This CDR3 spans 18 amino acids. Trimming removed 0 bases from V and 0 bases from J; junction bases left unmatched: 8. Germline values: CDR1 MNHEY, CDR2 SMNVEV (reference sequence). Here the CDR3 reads CASSLSLGAGGYQETQYF. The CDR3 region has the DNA TGTGCCAGCAGTTTATCGTTGGGAGCGGGGGGCTACCAAGAGACCCAGTACTTC.

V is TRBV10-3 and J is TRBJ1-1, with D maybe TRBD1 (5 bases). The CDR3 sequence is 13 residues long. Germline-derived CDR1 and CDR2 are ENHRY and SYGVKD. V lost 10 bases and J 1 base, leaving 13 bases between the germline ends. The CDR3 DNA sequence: TGTGCCAGCGGGGCGACTCAGAACACTGAAGCTTTCTTT. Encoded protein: CASGATQNTEAFF.

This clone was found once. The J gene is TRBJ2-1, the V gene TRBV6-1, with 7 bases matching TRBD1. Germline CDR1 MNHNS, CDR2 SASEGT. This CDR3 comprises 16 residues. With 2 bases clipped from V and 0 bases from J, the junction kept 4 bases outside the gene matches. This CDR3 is CASSEPAGGSYNEQFF. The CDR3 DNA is TGTGCCAGCAGTGAACCAGCAGGGGGCTCCTACAATGAGCAGTTCTTC.

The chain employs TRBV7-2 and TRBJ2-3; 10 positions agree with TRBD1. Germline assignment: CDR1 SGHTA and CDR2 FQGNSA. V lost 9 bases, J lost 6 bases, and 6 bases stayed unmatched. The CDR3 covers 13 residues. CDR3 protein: CASAGQGLDTQYF. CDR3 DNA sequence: TGTGCCAGTGCGGGACAGGGGTTGGATACGCAGTATTTT. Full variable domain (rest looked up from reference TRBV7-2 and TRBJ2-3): GAGVSQSPSNKVTEKGKDVELRCDPISGHTALYWYRQSLGQGLEFLIYFQGNSAPDKSGLPSDRFSAERTGGSVSTLTIQRTQQEDSAVYLCASAGQGLDTQYFGPGTRLTVL.

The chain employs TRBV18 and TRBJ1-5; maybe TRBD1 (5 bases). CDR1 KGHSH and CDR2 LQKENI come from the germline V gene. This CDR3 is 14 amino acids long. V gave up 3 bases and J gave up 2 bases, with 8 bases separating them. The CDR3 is CASSPKQGNQPQHF. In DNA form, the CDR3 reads TGTGCCAGCTCACCGAAACAGGGCAATCAGCCCCAGCATTTT.

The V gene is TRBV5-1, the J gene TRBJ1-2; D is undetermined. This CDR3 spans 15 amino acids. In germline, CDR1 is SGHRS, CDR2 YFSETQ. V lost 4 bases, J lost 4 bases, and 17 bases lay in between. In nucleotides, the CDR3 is TGCGCCAGCAGCCCCGCCTCACTGAGAATCTATGGCTACACCTTC. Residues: CASSPASLRIYGYTF.

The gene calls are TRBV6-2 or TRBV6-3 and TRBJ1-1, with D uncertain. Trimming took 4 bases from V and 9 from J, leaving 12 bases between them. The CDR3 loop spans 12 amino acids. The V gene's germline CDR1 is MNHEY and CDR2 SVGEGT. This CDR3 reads CASSSTLRQAFF. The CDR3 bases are TGTGCCAGCAGTTCCACCCTGCGTCAAGCTTTCTTT.

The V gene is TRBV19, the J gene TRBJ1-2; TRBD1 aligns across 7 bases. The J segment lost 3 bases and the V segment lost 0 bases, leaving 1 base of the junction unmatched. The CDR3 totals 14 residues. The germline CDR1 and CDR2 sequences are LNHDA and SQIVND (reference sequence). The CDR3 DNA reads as TGTGCCAGTAGTATAGAGGGACAGTACTATGGCTACACCTTC. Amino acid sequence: CASSIEGQYYGYTF.

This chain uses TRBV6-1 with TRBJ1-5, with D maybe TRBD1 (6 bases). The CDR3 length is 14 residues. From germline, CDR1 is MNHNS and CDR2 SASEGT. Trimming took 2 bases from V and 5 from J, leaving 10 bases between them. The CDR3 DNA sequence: TGTGCCAGCAGTGAATGGGACACCCATCAGCCCCAGCATTTT. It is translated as CASSEWDTHQPQHF.

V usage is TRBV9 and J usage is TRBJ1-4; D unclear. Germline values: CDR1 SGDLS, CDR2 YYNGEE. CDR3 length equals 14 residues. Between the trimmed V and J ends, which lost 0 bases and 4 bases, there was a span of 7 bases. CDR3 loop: CASSVVPGNEKLFF. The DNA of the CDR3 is TGTGCCAGCAGCGTAGTTCCGGGTAATGAAAAACTGTTTTTT.